This T cell receptor (beta chain) was identified during a study of patients and donors after allogeneic stem cell transplantation. The V end was cut by 7 bases, the J end by 0 bases, with 16 bases between. This CDR3 region has 15 residues. Germline V gives CDR1 SGHRS, CDR2 YFSETQ. One entry per CDR3 protein, called by TCRdb with MiXCR from the RT-PCR reads. Here the sample spans around 240,000 distinct CDR3 sequences, roughly 14% being singletons. This clonotype was detected many times. Sequenced material: blood, either unsorted or a sorted T cell fraction (not recorded which). The clonotype comes from a human donor who was either an allogeneic HSCT recipient or a stem cell or donor lymphocyte infusion donor (not recorded which). It is not recorded whose cells these are; they may come from a transplant donor. V and J are TRBV5-1 and TRBJ1-1; possibly TRBD1 for D (6 bases). In DNA form, the CDR3 reads TGCGCCAGCGGCCAAGGGGGGGGCTTGAACACTGAAGCTTTCTTT. Encoded protein: CASGQGGGLNTEAFF.